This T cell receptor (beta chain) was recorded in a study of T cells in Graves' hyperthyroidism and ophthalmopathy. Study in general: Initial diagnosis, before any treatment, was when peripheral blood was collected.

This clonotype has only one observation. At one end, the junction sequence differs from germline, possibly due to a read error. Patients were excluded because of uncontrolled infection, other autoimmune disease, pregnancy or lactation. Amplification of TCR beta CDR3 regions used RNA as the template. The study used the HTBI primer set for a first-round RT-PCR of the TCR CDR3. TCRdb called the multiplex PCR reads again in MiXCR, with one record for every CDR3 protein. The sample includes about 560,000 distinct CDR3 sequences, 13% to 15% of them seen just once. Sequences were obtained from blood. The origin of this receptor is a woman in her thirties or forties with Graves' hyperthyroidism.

Here the CDR3 reads CASSYDTGANALTF. The CDR3 nucleotides are TGTGCCAGCAGTTACGACACTGGGGCCAACGCCCTGACTTTC. V and J are TRBV6-9 and TRBJ2-6, with D possibly matching TRBD1 (5 bases). CDR3 length equals 14 residues. Germline V gene lookup returns CDR1 MNHGY and CDR2 SVAAGI.